This passage covers 24 T cell receptor beta chains from one sample sequenced in a study of identical twins. TCRdb re-derived calls from the 5' RACE reads in MiXCR, one entry per CDR3 protein. Of approximately 350,000 distinct CDR3 sequences detected, around 12% appear once; the ten largest clones hold approximately 7.9%. The data were also submitted as part of a second study, on yellow fever vaccine responses in identical twins.

Sequencing used CD8+ T cells sorted from blood. All receptors come from a woman aged 18-29 years in good health.

This clonotype has a count of ten or more. The chain employs TRBV12-3 or TRBV12-4 and TRBJ2-5, with unresolved D. The V end lost 6 bases, the J end lost 5 bases, and 16 bases lay between the germline ends. This CDR3 region has 14 residues. The CDR3 loop reads CASSSPLTRETQYF. DNA for the CDR3: TGTGCCAGCAGCTCCCCGCTCACCCGGGAGACCCAGTACTTC.

This clonotype was counted at least ten times. The chain couples TRBV5-1 to TRBJ1-1; D uncertain. The CDR3 sequence is 16 residues long. Per the germline V gene, CDR1 is SGHRS and CDR2 is YFSETQ. Trimming left V 0 bases short and J 0 bases short, with 12 bases between. The CDR3 loop reads CASSLVGRPLNTEAFF. The CDR3 DNA reads TGCGCCAGCAGCTTGGTAGGACGCCCATTGAACACTGAAGCTTTCTTT.

This sequence joins TRBV15 and TRBJ2-1, with D uncertain. CDR3 length: 14 residues. Per the germline V gene, CDR1 is LNHNV and CDR2 is YYDKDF (reference sequence). Trimming cost V 0 bases and J 1 base, with 4 bases left between them. DNA of the CDR3: TGTGCCACCAGCAGAGATGGATCCTACAATGAGCAGTTCTTC. Translation: CATSRDGSYNEQFF.

This clonotype turned up a few times. The CDR3 DNA follows: TGTGCCAGCAGTTACCTAGGACTAGCGGGAGATTTCAATGAGCAGTTCTTC. Encoded protein: CASSYLGLAGDFNEQFF. The V and J genes are TRBV12-3 or TRBV12-4 and TRBJ2-1, with 13 bases aligning to TRBD2. The CDR3 runs 17 residues. J was trimmed by 6 bases and V by 4 bases; bases with no gene match: 9.

The V call is TRBV7-9, the J call TRBJ2-1, with D perhaps TRBD1 (7 bases). The CDR3 spans 15 residues. Per the germline V gene, CDR1 is SEHNR and CDR2 is FQNEAQ (reference sequence). Deletions cut 2 bases from V and 2 bases from J, with 10 bases between. The CDR3 DNA is TGTGCCAGCAGCTTACAGGGGGAGGCCTACAATGAGCAGTTCTTC. Residues: CASSLQGEAYNEQFF.

This clonotype has a handful of counts. The chain combines TRBV5-6 with TRBJ2-1; D unclear. Trimming cost V 4 bases and J 3 bases, with 11 bases left between them. The CDR3 runs to 14 residues. Germline lookup yields CDR1 SGHDT and CDR2 YYEEEE. CDR3 nucleotide sequence: TGTGCCAGCAGCAAATTCTGGGACTACAATGAGCAGTTCTTC. Its translation: CASSKFWDYNEQFF.

This clonotype was found a few times. This sequence joins TRBV27 and TRBJ2-1, with D possibly matching TRBD1 (5 bases). V was shortened by 0 bases and J by 5 bases, with 17 bases between the two germline ends. There are 17 residues in the CDR3. The germline gives CDR1 MNHEY, CDR2 SMNVEV (reference sequence). CDR3 protein: CASSLSKVRGWNNEQFF. In DNA, the CDR3 is TGTGCCAGCAGTTTATCGAAGGTTAGGGGTTGGAACAATGAGCAGTTCTTC.

The rearrangement links TRBV20-1 to TRBJ2-3, with TRBD2 identical over 8 bases. J lost 9 bases, V lost 6 bases, and 17 bases had no gene match. This CDR3 spans 15 amino acids. Germline V gene sequence: CDR1 DFQATT, CDR2 SNEGSKA (reference sequence). Written as DNA, the CDR3 is TGCAGTGCCCACCCGACTAGCGTTGGCGATTTCACGCAGTATTTT. Amino acid sequence: CSAHPTSVGDFTQYF.

This clonotype has just a few counts. The J gene is TRBJ2-5, the V gene TRBV20-1; TRBD1 is a possible D gene (7 bases). V was cut by 0 bases and J by 5 bases, with 16 bases left in between. The CDR3 loop spans 15 amino acids. CDR1 and CDR2 (germline): DFQATT, SNEGSKA (reference sequence). The DNA of the CDR3 is TGCAGTGCTAGAGATCTGGAGGCAGGGGGGGAGACCCAGTACTTC. Protein: CSARDLEAGGETQYF.

The chain has TRBV5-6 and TRBJ2-2, with D unresolved. The ends were cut back, 5 bases at V and 7 bases at J, with 9 bases in the middle. Per the germline V gene, CDR1 is SGHDT and CDR2 is YYEEEE. The CDR3 runs to 12 residues. The CDR3 spells CASRTYFGELFF. CDR3 nucleotides: TGTGCCAGCAGGACCTATTTCGGGGAGCTGTTTTTT.

At least ten counts were recorded for this clonotype. This chain joins TRBV7-9 and TRBJ2-5; 10 positions match TRBD2. V gave up 6 bases and J gave up 2 bases; unmatched junction bases: 9. In germline, CDR1 is SEHNR, CDR2 FQNEAQ (reference sequence). The CDR3 contains 16 residues. The CDR3 nucleotides read TGTGCCAGCAGTGAAGGACTAGCGGCGATGCAAGAGACCCAGTACTTC. Amino acid sequence: CASSEGLAAMQETQYF.

This CDR3 is CASGLGLAGTTGELFF. For the CDR3, the DNA is TGTGCTAGTGGTTTGGGACTAGCGGGAACCACCGGGGAGCTGTTTTTT. The J gene is TRBJ2-2, the V gene TRBV12-5; TRBD2 agrees at 11 bases. The CDR3 loop spans 16 amino acids. Germline V gene sequence: CDR1 LGHNT, CDR2 FRNRAP. The V gene end was trimmed by 1 base and the J gene end by 4 bases; junction bases not matched to a gene: 2.

V gene TRBV13 combines with J gene TRBJ2-7, with D possibly TRBD1 on 6 matching bases. The CDR3 has 15 residues. Germline V gene data show CDR1 as PRHDT and CDR2 as FYEKMQ (reference sequence). V dropped 4 bases and J dropped 0 bases, with 13 bases sitting between them. CDR3 protein: CASSSSDRPSYEQYF. CDR3 DNA: TGTGCCAGCAGCTCGTCCGACAGGCCCTCCTACGAGCAGTACTTC. Looking up the rest from reference TRBV13 and TRBJ2-7 gives the full variable domain: AAGVIQSPRHLIKEKRETATLKCYPIPRHDTVYWYQQGPGQDPQFLISFYEKMQSDKGSIPDRFSAQQFSDYHSELNMSSLELGDSALYFCASSSSDRPSYEQYFGPGTRLTVT.

This chain uses TRBV10-3 with TRBJ2-1; a possible D gene is TRBD1 (5 bases). CDR1 and CDR2 (germline): ENHRY, SYGVKD. V shed 5 bases and J shed 4 bases, with 9 bases lying between them. The CDR3 runs 13 residues. The CDR3 reads CAISLTGYNEQFF. CDR3 nucleotides: TGTGCCATCAGTCTCACAGGTTACAATGAGCAGTTCTTC.

The genes are TRBV3-1 and TRBJ1-4, with TRBD1 matching over 7 bases. The CDR3 consists of 14 residues. Germline V gene data show CDR1 as LGHDT and CDR2 as YNNKEL (reference sequence). Losses at the gene ends were 7 bases for V and 8 bases for J; bases not matched to a gene: 10. The DNA for the CDR3 is TGTGCCAGCAATAACAGGGGTTTAAGGGAAAAACTGTTTTTT. Its protein is CASNNRGLREKLFF.

This clonotype was found many times. V usage is TRBV29-1 and J usage is TRBJ2-7; 9 bases agree with TRBD2. Germline CDR1 SQVTM, CDR2 ANQGSEA. This CDR3 is 15 amino acids long. The V gene end was trimmed by 0 bases and the J gene end by 3 bases; junction bases not matched to a gene: 6. The CDR3 region is CSVEERDSGSYEQYF. Here the CDR3 DNA reads TGCAGCGTTGAAGAACGGGATAGCGGGAGCTACGAGCAGTACTTC.

This clonotype was counted a few times. V and J are TRBV6-5 and TRBJ2-5, with D uncertain. CDR1 is MNHEY and CDR2 is SVGAGI in the germline V gene. The CDR3 totals 15 residues. V was cut by 0 bases and J by 1 base, with 9 bases left in between. CDR3 sequence: CASSYSAESQETQYF. DNA for the CDR3: TGTGCCAGCAGTTACTCGGCCGAAAGCCAAGAGACCCAGTACTTC.

Remarks on this clonotype: A single base separates this from a much larger clone, so it may be a read error. The chain combines TRBV5-1 with TRBJ2-3; the D gene is possibly TRBD2 (6 bases). CDR3 length: 14 residues. Germline values: CDR1 SGHRS, CDR2 YFSETQ. CDR3 sequence: CACSSAGGTDTQYF. DNA of the CDR3: TGCGCCTGCAGCTCAGCAGGAGGGACAGATACGCAGTATTTT. Complete variable domain (other parts from reference TRBV5-1 and TRBJ2-3): KAGVTQTPRYLIKTRGQQVTLSCSPISGHRSVSWYQQTPGQGLQFLFEYFSETQRNKGNFPGRFSGRQFSNSRSEMNVSTLELGDSALYLCACSSAGGTDTQYFGPGTRLTVL.

This clonotype was seen a few times. The V and J genes are TRBV27 and TRBJ2-7; D is perhaps TRBD1 or TRBD2 (5 bases each). This CDR3 region has 14 residues. CDR1 and CDR2 (germline): MNHEY, SMNVEV (reference sequence). V was clipped by 6 bases and J by 12 bases, with 24 bases between them. CDR3 nucleotide sequence: TGTGCCAGCAGGCCGGGGCCGACCTACGTCGTCGTGTACTTC. This translates into CASRPGPTYVVVYF.

This CDR3 is CASSPVARAPIEQFF. DNA for the CDR3: TGTGCCAGCAGCCCAGTCGCTAGGGCCCCCATTGAGCAGTTCTTC. V and J are TRBV3-1 and TRBJ2-1; no clear D gene. Germline V gene lookup returns CDR1 LGHDT and CDR2 YNNKEL (reference sequence). Between the trimmed V and J ends, which lost 4 bases and 9 bases, there was a span of 19 bases. There are 15 residues in the CDR3.

The chain carries TRBV10-3 and TRBJ2-3; 8 bases line up with TRBD2. The CDR3 runs 14 residues. Germline CDR1 reads ENHRY; CDR2 reads SYGVKD. V gave up 0 bases and J gave up 6 bases; unmatched junction bases: 2. The CDR3 loop is CAISESGGRDTQYF. The CDR3 coding sequence is TGTGCCATCAGTGAGTCGGGCGGGAGGGATACGCAGTATTTT.

This clonotype has more than one count but fewer than ten. The chain is built from TRBV6-4 and TRBJ2-1; D gene uncertain. The germline V gene encodes CDR1 MRHNA and CDR2 SNTAGT. V lost 7 bases and J 0 bases, leaving 13 bases between the germline ends. The CDR3 spans 15 residues. The CDR3: CASMKDVSSYNEQFF. CDR3 coding DNA: TGTGCCAGCATGAAGGACGTGAGCTCCTACAATGAGCAGTTCTTC.

This clonotype was seen at least ten times. The V call is TRBV6-6, the J call TRBJ2-5; TRBD2 matches at 12 bases. Trimming took 0 bases from V and 3 from J; bases not matched to a gene: 11. Germline assignment: CDR1 MNHNY and CDR2 SVGAGI (reference sequence). This CDR3 spans 19 amino acids. The chain's CDR3 is CASSYSSPLTSGGEETQYF. CDR3 DNA: TGTGCCAGCAGTTACTCCTCTCCCTTGACTAGCGGGGGTGAAGAGACCCAGTACTTC.

This clonotype has only a few counts. The chain is built from TRBV7-9 and TRBJ2-2; 7 bases fit TRBD1. After removal of 6 bases from V and 3 bases from J, the junction contained 1 base not matched to a gene. The CDR3 has 13 amino acids. The germline V gene has CDR1 SEHNR and CDR2 FQNEAQ (reference sequence). Written as DNA, the CDR3 is TGTGCCAGCAGAGGGGGCGACACCGGGGAGCTGTTTTTT. Protein: CASRGGDTGELFF.